The T cell receptor (beta chain) described here comes from a study of CD8+ T cells in alopecia areata. On the study more broadly: A regimen of oral tofacitinib, 5 to 10 mg twice daily, was given to treated patients. For 6 to 18 months, tofacitinib was taken, and 6 months off drug followed.

Germline CDR1 reads GTSNPN; CDR2 reads SVGIG (reference sequence). V shed 2 bases, J shed 5 bases, and the junction held 6 bases outside the gene matches. The CDR3 has 15 amino acids. As concerns this clone: The antigen remains undetermined.

Study results and caveats: Normal skin's resident alphabeta T cells are also sequenced in scalp samples.

As the sequencing template, cDNA was produced by extracting RNA and reverse transcribing it. Profiled with immunoSEQ multiplex PCR; TCRdb holds only in-frame clones, not every one. The table records 150,000 to 160,000 clones, 40% to 60% of them present only once. V usage is TRBV30 and J usage is TRBJ2-3; 11 bases map to TRBD2. This clonotype originated in a human donor with alopecia areata. The material sequenced was CD8+ T cells sorted from blood, taken at week 0. Here the CDR3 reads CAWSLTSGVEDTQYF. The CDR3 bases are TGTGCCTGGAGTTTGACTAGCGGGGTGGAAGATACGCAGTATTTT.